This T cell receptor (beta chain) came from a study of T cell responses to AZD1222 COVID-19 vaccine. Study results and caveats: Increases in Spike-specific TCR breadth and depth were seen after two AZD1222 doses. Regions 160-218 and 743-854 dominated among vaccine-associated CD4 TCRs spanning spike. Donors were mostly white British, more females; clonal diversity possibly underestimated.

Sequencing used immunoSEQ multiplex PCR; TCRdb keeps in-frame clones, though not all of them. The table includes about 120,000 clones, approximately 83% detected once. The germline gives CDR1 MNHEY, CDR2 SMNVEV (reference sequence). This CDR3 contains 13 residues. V was pared by 4 bases and J by 10 bases, with 9 bases of the junction left unmatched. Of note for this clone: The antigen remains undetermined.

This chain uses TRBV27 with TRBJ2-5; 7 bases line up with TRBD1. The source was peripheral blood, collected on day 0 of MenACWY control vaccination. This clonotype was obtained from an adult in good health. CDR3 protein: CASSSLRQGDQYF. For the CDR3, the DNA is TGTGCCAGCAGTTCCCTCCGACAGGGCGACCAGTACTTC.